This T cell receptor beta chain was identified in a study of human T cells and chemical hapten exposure. Overall study: Minor pooled library volume differences mainly drove per-sample TCR yield variation. The study, taken as a whole, reports: Significantly more large CDR3 similarity clusters arose among expanded TCRs than among controls.

The time point was: patch test 1, 2 weeks after DPC sensitization. Regarding treatment: therapeutic diphenylcyclopropenone sensitization with weekly scalp DPC. Unmatched junction bases numbered 11, after V lost 4 bases and J lost 0 bases. The CDR3 sequence is 17 residues long. Germline values: CDR1 SGHDT, CDR2 YYEEEE. Details on this clonotype: Its cognate antigen is unknown.

Via MiXCR, TCRdb re-called the RACE reads, giving one row per CDR3 protein. The sample shows some 91,000 distinct CDR3 sequences, roughly an eighth of them seen only once. This TCR was sampled from a woman aged 40 to 50 with alopecia areata. Some clones in this sample may be carry-over from other donors' samples. The rearrangement uses TRBV5-6 and TRBJ1-1; 8 nucleotides match TRBD1. Specimen: whole blood, collected in connection with sensitization to the hapten diphenylcyclopropenone (DPC). For the CDR3, the DNA is TGTGCCAGCAGCCCTTACACAGGGGGGCGGATGAACACTGAAGCTTTCTTT. Its protein is CASSPYTGGRMNTEAFF.